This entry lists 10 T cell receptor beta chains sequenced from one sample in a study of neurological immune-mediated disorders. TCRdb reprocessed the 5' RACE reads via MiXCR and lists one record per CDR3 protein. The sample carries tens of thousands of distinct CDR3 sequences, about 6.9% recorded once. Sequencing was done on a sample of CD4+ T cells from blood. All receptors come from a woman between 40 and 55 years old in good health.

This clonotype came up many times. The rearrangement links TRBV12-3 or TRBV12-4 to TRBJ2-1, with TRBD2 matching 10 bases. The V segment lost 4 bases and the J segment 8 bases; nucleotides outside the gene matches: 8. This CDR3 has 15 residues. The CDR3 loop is CASSSGSGRWYEQFF. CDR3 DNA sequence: TGTGCCAGCAGTTCCGGTAGCGGGAGGTGGTATGAGCAGTTCTTC.

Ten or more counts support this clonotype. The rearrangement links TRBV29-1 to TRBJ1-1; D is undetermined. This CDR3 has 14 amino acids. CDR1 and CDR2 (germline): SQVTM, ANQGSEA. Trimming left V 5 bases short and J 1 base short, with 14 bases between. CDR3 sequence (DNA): TGCAGCGTTCGAGCGACAATCCCGAACACTGAAGCTTTCTTT. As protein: CSVRATIPNTEAFF.

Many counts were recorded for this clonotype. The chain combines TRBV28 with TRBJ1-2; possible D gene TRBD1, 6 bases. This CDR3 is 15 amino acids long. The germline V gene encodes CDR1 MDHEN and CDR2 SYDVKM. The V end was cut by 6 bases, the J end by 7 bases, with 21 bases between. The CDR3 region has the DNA TGTGCCAGCAGGGCGAACAGGGACGGGCCGGTTGGCTACACCTTC. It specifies CASRANRDGPVGYTF.

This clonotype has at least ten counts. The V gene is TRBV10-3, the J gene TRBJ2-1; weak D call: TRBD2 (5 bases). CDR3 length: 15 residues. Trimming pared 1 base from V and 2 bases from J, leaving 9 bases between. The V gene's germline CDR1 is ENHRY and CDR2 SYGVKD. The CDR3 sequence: CAISEWSGTYNEQFF. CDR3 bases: TGTGCCATCAGTGAGTGGTCGGGAACCTACAATGAGCAGTTCTTC.

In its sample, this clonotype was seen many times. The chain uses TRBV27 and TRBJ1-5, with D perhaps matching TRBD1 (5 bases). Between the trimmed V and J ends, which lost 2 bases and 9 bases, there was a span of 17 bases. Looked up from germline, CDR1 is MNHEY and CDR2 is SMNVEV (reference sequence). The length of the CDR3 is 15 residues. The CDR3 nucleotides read TGTGCCAGCAGTTTAGACCCCGGGAGAGGGGCGCCCCAGCATTTT. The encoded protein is CASSLDPGRGAPQHF.

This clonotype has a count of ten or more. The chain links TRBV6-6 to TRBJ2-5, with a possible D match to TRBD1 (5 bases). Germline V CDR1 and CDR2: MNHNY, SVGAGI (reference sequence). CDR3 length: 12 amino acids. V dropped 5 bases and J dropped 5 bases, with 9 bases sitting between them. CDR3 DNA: TGTGCCAGCAGTCACAACAGGGAGACCCAGTACTTC. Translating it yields CASSHNRETQYF.

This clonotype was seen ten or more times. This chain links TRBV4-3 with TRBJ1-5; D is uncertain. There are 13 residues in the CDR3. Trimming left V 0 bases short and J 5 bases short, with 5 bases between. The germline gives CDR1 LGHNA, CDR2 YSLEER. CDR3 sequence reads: CASSQDQHQPQHF. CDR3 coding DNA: TGCGCCAGCAGCCAAGATCAACATCAGCCCCAGCATTTT.

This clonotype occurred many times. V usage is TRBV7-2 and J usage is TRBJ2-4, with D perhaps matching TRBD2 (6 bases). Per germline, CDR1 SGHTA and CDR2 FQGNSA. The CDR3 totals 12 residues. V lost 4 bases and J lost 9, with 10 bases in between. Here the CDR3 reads CASSSVGGIQYF. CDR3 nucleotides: TGTGCCAGCAGCTCTGTCGGGGGCATTCAGTACTTC.

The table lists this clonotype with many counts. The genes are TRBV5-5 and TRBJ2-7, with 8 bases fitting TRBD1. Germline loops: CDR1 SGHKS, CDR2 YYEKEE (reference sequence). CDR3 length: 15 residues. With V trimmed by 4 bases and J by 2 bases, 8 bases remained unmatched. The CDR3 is CASSLTGGDTYEQYF. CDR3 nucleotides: TGTGCCAGCAGCCTCACAGGGGGTGATACCTACGAGCAGTACTTC.

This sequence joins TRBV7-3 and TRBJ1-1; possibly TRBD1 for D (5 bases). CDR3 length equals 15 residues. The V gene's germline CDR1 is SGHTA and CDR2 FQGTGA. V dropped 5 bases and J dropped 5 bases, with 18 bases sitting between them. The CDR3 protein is CASSPSGRAGTEAFF. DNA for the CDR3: TGTGCCAGCAGCCCATCTGGCAGGGCAGGGACTGAAGCTTTCTTT.